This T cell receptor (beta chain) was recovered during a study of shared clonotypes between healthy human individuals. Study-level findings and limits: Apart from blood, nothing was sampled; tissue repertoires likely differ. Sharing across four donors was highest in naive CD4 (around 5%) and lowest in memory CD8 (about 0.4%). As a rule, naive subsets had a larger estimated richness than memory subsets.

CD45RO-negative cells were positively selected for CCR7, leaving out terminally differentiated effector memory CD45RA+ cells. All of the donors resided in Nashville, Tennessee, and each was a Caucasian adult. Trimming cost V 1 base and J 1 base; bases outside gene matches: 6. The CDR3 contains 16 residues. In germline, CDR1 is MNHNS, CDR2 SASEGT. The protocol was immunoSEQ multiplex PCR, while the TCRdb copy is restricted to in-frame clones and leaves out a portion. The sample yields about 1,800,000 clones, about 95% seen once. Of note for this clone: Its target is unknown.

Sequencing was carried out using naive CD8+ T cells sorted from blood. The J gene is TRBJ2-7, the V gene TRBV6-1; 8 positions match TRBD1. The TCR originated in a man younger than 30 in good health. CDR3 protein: CASSEGWTGLSYEQYF. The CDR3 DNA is TGTGCCAGCAGTGAAGGGTGGACAGGGTTATCCTACGAGCAGTACTTC.